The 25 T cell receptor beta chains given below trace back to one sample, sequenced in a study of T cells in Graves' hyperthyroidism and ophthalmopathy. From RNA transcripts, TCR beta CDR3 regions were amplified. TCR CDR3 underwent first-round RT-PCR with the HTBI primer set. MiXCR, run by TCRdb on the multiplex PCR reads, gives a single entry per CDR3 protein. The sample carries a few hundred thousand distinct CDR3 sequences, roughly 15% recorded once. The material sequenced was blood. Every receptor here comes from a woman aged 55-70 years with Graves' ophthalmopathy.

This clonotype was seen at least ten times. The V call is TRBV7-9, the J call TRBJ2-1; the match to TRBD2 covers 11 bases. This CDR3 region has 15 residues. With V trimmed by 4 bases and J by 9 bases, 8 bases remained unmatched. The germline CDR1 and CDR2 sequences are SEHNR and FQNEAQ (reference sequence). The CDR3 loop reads CASSSTSGIIREQFF. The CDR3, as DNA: TGTGCCAGCAGCTCGACTAGCGGGATCATCCGTGAGCAGTTCTTC.

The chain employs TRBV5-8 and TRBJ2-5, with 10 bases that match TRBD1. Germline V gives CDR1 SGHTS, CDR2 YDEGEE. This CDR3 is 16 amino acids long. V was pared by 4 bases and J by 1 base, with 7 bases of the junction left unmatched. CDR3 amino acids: CASSPGQGGGQETQYF. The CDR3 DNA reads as TGTGCCAGCAGCCCCGGACAGGGGGGGGGCCAAGAGACCCAGTACTTC. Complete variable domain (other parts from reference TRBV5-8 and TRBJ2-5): EAGVTQSPTHLIKTRGQQATLRCSPISGHTSVYWYQQALGLGLQFLLWYDEGEERNRGNFPPRFSGRQFPNYSSELNVNALELEDSALYLCASSPGQGGGQETQYFGPGTRLLVL.

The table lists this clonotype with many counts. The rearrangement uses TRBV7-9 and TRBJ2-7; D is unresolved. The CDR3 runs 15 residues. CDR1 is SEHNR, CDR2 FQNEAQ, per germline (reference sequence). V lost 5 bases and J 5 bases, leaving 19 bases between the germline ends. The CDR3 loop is CASSLSGWTRDEQYF. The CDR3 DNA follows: TGTGCCAGCAGCCTCTCCGGATGGACCCGGGACGAGCAGTACTTC.

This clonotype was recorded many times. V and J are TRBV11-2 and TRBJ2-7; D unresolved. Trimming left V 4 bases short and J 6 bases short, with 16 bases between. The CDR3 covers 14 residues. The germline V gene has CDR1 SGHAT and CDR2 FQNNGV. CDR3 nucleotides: TGTGCCAGCAGCTCCCCCCCCCCTCTGGGCGAGCAGTACTTC. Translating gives CASSSPPPLGEQYF.

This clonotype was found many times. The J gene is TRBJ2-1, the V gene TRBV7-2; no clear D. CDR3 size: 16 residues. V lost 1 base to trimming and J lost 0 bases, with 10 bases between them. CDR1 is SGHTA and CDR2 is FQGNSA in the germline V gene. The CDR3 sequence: CASSLVVLSSYNEQFF. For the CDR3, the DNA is TGTGCCAGCAGCTTAGTTGTCCTGAGCTCCTACAATGAGCAGTTCTTC.

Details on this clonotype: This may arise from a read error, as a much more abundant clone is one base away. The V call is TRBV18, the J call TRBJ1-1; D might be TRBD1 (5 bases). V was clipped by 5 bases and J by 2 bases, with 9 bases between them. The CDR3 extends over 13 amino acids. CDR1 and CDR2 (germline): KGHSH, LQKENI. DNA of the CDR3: TGTGCCAGCTCATCACAGGCAAACACTGAAGCTTTCTTT. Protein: CASSSQANTEAFF.

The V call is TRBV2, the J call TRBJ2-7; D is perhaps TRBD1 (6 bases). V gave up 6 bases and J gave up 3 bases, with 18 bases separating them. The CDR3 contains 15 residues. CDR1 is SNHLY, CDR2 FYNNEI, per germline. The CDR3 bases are TGTGCCAGCAGCCACCCCCCCGTGACAGGCTACGAGCAGTACTTC. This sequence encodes CASSHPPVTGYEQYF.

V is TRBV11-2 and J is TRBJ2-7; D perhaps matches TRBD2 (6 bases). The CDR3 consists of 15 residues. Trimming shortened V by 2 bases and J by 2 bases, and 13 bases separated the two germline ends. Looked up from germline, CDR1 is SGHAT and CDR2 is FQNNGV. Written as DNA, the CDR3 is TGTGCCAGCAGCTTAACAGCGGGTGAAACCTACGAGCAGTACTTC. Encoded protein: CASSLTAGETYEQYF.

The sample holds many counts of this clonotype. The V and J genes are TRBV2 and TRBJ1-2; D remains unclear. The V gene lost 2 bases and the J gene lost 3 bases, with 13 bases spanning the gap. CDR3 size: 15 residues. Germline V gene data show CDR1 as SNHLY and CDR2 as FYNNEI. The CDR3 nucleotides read TGTGCCAGCAGTGAAATCGAACAGATTCACTATGGCTACACCTTC. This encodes CASSEIEQIHYGYTF.

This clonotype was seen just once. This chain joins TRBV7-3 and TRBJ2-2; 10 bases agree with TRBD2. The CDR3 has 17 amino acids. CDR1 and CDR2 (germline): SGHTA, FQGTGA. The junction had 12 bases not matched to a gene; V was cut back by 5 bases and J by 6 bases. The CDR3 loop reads CASSRGSTSGKAGELFF. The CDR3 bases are TGTGCCAGCAGCCGGGGTTCTACTAGCGGGAAGGCCGGGGAGCTGTTTTTT. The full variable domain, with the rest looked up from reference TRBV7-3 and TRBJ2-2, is GAGVSQTPSNKVTEKGKYVELRCDPISGHTALYWYRQSLGQGPEFLIYFQGTGAADDSGLPNDRFFAVRPEGSVSTLKIQRTERGDSAVYLCASSRGSTSGKAGELFFGEGSRLTVL.

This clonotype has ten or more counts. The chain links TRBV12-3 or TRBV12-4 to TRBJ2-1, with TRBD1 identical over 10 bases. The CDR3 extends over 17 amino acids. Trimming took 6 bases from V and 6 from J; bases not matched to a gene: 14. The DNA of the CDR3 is TGTGCCAGCAGCCCAGGGACAGGGGCTCAAGAGGCCAATGAGCAGTTCTTC. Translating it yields CASSPGTGAQEANEQFF.

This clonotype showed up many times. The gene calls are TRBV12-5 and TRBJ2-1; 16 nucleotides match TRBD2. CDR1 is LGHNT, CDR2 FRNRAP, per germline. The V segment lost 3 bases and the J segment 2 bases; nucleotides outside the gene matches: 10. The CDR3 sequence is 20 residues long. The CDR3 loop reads CASGLFPLGTSGRAYNEQFF. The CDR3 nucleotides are TGTGCTAGTGGTTTATTCCCCCTGGGGACTAGCGGGAGGGCCTACAATGAGCAGTTCTTC.

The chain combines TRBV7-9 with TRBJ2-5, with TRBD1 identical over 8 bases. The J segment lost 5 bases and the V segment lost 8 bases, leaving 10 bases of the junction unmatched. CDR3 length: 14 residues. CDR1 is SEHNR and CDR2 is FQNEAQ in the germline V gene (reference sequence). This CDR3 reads CASGRSRGQETQYF. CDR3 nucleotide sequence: TGTGCCAGCGGAAGGAGCAGGGGGCAGGAGACCCAGTACTTC.

The CDR3 reads CASSFGLIYEQYF. The CDR3 region has the DNA TGTGCCAGCAGTTTTGGACTGATTTACGAGCAGTACTTC. The chain carries TRBV12-3 or TRBV12-4 and TRBJ2-7, with a weak D call TRBD2 (5 bases). The CDR3 totals 13 residues. Between the trimmed V and J ends, which lost 3 bases and 4 bases, there was a span of 10 bases.

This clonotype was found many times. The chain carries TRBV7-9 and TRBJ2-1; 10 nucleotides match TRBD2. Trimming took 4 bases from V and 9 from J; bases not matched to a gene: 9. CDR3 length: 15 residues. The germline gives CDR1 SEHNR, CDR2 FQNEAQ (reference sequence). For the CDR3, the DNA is TGTGCCAGCAGCTCCCAAGCGGGAGGGCCGAGTGAGCAGTTCTTC. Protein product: CASSSQAGGPSEQFF.

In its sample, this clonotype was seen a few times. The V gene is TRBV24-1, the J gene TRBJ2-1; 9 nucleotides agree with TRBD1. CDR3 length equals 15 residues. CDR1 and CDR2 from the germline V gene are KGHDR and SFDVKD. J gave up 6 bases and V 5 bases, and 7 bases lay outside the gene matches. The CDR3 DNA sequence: TGTGCCACCAGTGTACCGGGACAGGGACCCAATGAGCAGTTCTTC. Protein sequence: CATSVPGQGPNEQFF.

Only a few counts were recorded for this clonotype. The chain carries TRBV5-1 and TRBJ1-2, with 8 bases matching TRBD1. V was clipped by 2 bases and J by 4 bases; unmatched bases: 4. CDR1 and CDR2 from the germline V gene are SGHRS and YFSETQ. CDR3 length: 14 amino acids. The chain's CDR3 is CASSFDRGGYGYTF. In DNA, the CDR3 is TGCGCCAGCAGCTTTGACAGGGGTGGCTATGGCTACACCTTC. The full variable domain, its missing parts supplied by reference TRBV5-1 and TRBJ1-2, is KAGVTQTPRYLIKTRGQQVTLSCSPISGHRSVSWYQQTPGQGLQFLFEYFSETQRNKGNFPGRFSGRQFSNSRSEMNVSTLELGDSALYLCASSFDRGGYGYTFGSGTRLTVV.

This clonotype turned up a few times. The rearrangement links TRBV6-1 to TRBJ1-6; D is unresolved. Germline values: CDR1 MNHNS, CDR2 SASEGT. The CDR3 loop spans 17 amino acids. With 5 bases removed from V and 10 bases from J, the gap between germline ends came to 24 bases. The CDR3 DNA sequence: TGTGCCAGCAGTAACAGTAAATCTAGGTCGGGATTGTCACCCCTCCACTTT. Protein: CASSNSKSRSGLSPLHF.

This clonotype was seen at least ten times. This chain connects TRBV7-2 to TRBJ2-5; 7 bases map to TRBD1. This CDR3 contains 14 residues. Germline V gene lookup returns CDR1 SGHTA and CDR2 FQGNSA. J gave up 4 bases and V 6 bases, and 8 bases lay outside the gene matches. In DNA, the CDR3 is TGTGCCAGCAGACAAGGGACAGCGCCAGAGACCCAGTACTTC. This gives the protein CASRQGTAPETQYF.

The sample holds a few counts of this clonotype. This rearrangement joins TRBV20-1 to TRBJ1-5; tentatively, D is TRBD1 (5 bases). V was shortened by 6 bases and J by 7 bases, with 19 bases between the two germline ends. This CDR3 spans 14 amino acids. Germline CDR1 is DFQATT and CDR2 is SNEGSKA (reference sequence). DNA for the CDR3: TGCAGTGCCATCCCACAGGAGGGCTTACAGCCCCAGCATTTT. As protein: CSAIPQEGLQPQHF.

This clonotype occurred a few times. The CDR3 sequence: CASSPTKSGTSGTYYNEQFF. In DNA form, the CDR3 reads TGCGCCAGCAGCCCTACCAAATCCGGGACTAGCGGGACTTACTACAATGAGCAGTTCTTC. The rearrangement joins TRBV5-1 to TRBJ2-1; 13 bases agree with TRBD2. The ends lost 4 bases at V and 3 bases at J; junction bases unmatched: 16. CDR1 SGHRS and CDR2 YFSETQ come from the germline V gene. This CDR3 has 20 amino acids.

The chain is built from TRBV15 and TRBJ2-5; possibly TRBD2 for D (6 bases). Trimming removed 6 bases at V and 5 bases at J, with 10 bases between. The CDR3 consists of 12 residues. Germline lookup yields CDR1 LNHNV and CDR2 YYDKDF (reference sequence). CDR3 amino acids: CATSPGRETQYF. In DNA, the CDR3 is TGTGCCACCAGTCCAGGGAGGGAGACCCAGTACTTC.

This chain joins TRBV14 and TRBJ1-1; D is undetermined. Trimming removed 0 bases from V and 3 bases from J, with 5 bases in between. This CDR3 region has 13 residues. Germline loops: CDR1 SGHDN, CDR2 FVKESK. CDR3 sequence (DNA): TGTGCCAGCAGCCAAGATGAGTACACTGAAGCTTTCTTT. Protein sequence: CASSQDEYTEAFF. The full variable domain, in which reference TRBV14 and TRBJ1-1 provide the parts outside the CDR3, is EAGVTQFPSHSVIEKGQTVTLRCDPISGHDNLYWYRRVMGKEIKFLLHFVKESKQDESGMPNNRFLAERTGGTYSTLKVQPAELEDSGVYFCASSQDEYTEAFFGQGTRLTVV.

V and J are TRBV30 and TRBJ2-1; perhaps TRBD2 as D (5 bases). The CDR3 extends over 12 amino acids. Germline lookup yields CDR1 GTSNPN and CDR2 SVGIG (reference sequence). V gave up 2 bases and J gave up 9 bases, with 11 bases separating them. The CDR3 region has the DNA TGTGCCTGGAGTCCGCAGGCGGGTGAGCAGTTCTTC. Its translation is CAWSPQAGEQFF. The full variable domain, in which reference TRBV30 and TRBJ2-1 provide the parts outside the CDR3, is SQTIHQWPATLVQPVGSPLSLECTVEGTSNPNLYWYRQAAGRGLQLLFYSVGIGQISSEVPQNLSASRPQDRQFILSSKKLLLSDSGFYLCAWSPQAGEQFFGPGTRLTVL.

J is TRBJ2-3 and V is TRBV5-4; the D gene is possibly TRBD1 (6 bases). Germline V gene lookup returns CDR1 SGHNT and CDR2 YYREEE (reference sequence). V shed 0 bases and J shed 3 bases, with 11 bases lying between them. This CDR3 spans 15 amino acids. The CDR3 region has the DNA TGTGCCAGCAGCTTGGAGGGACAAAGGACAGATACGCAGTATTTT. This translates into CASSLEGQRTDTQYF.